This T cell receptor (beta chain) was recovered during a study of shared clonotypes between healthy human individuals. Study results and caveats: Clonotypes shared by all four sorted-subset donors had higher generation probabilities than non-shared clonotypes. The sharing of 4.5% to 5.5% of naive CD4 clonotypes was seen across a few donors.

Subsets obtained from CD4+ cells comprised CD45RA+ naive and CD45RA-negative memory cells. The CDR3 has 14 residues. Germline V gene sequence: CDR1 SGHRS, CDR2 YFSETQ. J was trimmed by 2 bases and V by 4 bases; bases with no gene match: 4. Repertoires were generated with immunoSEQ multiplex PCR, while TCRdb's copy carries only in-frame clones and drops some. Here the sample spans roughly 1,100,000 clones, about 75% being singletons. Note on this clone: The antigen remains unidentified. Other nucleotide sequences in the sample specify the same CDR3.

This receptor was obtained from a man aged 18 to 29 in good health. The chain uses TRBV5-1 and TRBJ2-3; the match to TRBD1 covers 7 bases. Specimen: memory CD4+ T cells sorted from blood. The subset denotes: CD45RA-negative fraction. Here the CDR3 reads CASSQQGSTDTQYF. CDR3 nucleotides: TGCGCCAGCAGCCAACAGGGGTCCACAGATACGCAGTATTTT.